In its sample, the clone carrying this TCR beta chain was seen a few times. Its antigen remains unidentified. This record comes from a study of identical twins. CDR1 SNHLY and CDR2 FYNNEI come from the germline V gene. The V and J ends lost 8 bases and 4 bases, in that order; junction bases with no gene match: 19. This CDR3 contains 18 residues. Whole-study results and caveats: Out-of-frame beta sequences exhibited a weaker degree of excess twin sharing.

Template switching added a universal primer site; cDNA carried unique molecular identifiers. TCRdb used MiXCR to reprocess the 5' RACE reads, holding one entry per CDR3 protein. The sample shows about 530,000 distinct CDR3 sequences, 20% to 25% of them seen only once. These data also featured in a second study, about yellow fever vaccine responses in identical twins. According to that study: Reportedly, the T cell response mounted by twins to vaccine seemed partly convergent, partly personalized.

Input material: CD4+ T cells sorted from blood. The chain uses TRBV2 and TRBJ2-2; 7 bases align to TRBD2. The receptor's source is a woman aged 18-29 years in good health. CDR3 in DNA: TGTGCCAGCTGTCCCAGAGGGGTAGCGGGTTCCCTCACCGGGGAGCTGTTTTTT. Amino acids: CASCPRGVAGSLTGELFF.